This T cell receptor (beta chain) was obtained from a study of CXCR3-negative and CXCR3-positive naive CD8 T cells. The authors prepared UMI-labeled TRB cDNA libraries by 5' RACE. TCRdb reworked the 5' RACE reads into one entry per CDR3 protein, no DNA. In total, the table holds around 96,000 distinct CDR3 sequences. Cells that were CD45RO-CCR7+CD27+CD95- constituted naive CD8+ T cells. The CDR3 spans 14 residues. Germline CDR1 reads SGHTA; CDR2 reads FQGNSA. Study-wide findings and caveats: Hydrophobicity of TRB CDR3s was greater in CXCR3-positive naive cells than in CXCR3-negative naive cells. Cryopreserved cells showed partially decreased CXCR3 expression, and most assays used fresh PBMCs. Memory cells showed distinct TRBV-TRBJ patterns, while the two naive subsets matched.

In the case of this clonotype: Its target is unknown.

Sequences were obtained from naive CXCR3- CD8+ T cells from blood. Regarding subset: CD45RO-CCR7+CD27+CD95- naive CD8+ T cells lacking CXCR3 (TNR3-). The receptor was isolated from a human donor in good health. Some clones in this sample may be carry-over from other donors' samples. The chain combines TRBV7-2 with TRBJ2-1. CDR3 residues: CASSLLEDYNGQFF.